This T cell receptor (beta chain) was recovered during a study of T cells in Graves' hyperthyroidism and ophthalmopathy. Findings and limits, study-wide: Median prediction lead before ophthalmopathy onset was around seven months with the model. Among thyroid clonotypes expanded above 0.001, most also appeared in blood.

Germline V gene data show CDR1 as MNHNS and CDR2 as SASEGT. CDR3 length: 15 amino acids. V was clipped by 5 bases and J by 4 bases; unmatched bases: 8. RNA transcripts gave rise to amplified TCR beta CDR3 regions. The HTBI primer set served for first-round RT-PCR of the TCR CDR3. From the multiplex PCR reads, TCRdb called clonotypes with MiXCR, one entry per CDR3 protein. The data show 640,000 or so distinct CDR3 sequences, roughly 14% seen once. A word on this clonotype: What it recognizes is unknown.

The chain joins TRBV6-1 to TRBJ1-2, with 9 bases matching TRBD1. The sequencing input was blood. The receptor comes from a middle-aged woman with Graves' ophthalmopathy. The CDR3 DNA follows: TGTGCCAGCAGTCCCTGGGACAGGGAGATCTATGGCTACACCTTC. Amino acid sequence: CASSPWDREIYGYTF.